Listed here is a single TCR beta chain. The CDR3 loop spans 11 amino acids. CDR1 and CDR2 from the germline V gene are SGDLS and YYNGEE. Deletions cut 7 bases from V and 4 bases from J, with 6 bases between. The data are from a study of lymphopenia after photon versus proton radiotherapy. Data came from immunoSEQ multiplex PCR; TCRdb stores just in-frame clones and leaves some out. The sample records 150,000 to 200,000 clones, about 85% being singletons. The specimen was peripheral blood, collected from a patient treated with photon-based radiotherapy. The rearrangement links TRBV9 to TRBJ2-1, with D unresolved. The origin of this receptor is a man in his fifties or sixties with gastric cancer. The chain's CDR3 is CASGEYNEQFF. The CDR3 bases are TGTGCCAGCGGCGAGTACAATGAGCAGTTCTTC.